A selection of T cell receptor beta chains follows, all from one sample in a study of T cell changes during pregnancy in multiple sclerosis. Generated by immunoSEQ multiplex PCR, the TCRdb table keeps only in-frame clones and is missing some. In the table there are approximately 46,000 clones, approximately 90% of which are singletons. The sample here was CD4+ T cells from peripheral blood mononuclear cells, taken after pregnancy. These TCRs come from a female donor with multiple sclerosis, enrolled in a pregnancy study. CDR3s include the opening cysteine and the closing phenylalanine or tryptophan.

TRBV7-8	TRBJ1-2	CASSLGLMTGEHGYTF
TRBV5-1	TRBJ1-5	CASSFNGDSNQPQHF
TRBV11-2	TRBJ2-3	CASSSTGTGVGDTQYF
TRBV27	TRBJ2-7	CASSLIDGQAYEQYF
TRBV27	TRBJ2-3	CASSLRLAGVTLGTDTQYF
TRBV6-6	TRBJ2-2	CASSPLGQVSRGELFF
TRBV19	TRBJ2-3	CASSIAGGSSTDTQYF
TRBV2	TRBJ2-1	CASSEMGGTGNEQFF
TRBV12-5	TRBJ2-7	CASGYKLAGAYEQYF
TRBV10-3	TRBJ2-3	CATQTGSLTGDTQYF
TRBV2	TRBJ2-3	CASGAGYTDTQYF
TRBV19	TRBJ1-5	CASSMTGVGGNQPQHF
TRBV7-8	TRBJ2-1	CASSLEVAGGQWEQFF
TRBV11-2	TRBJ2-1	CASSPIRRTSGKVEQFF
TRBV27	TRBJ1-1	CATKTRQGAVNTEAFF
TRBV4-3	TRBJ2-7	CASSRQQGAHEQYF
TRBV12-1	TRBJ2-5	CASSFRVLWRQETQYF
TRBV19	TRBJ1-2	CASREGVGYGYTF
TRBV6-1	TRBJ2-2	CASSREGDTGELFF
TRBV14	TRBJ2-1	CASSRRLAGLSEQFF
TRBV6-1	TRBJ1-4	CARPGATTNEKLFF
TRBV5-1	TRBJ2-3	CASRGGAMTSTDTQYF
TRBV30	TRBJ2-6	CAWSGAYGANVLTF
TRBV28	TRBJ2-3	CASSLPVGTTDTQYF
TRBV5-1	TRBJ2-5	CASSQYGPGETQYF
TRBV7-8	TRBJ2-7	CASSPRALAGNNYEQYF
TRBV6-5	TRBJ1-1	CASSDWGENTEAFF
TRBV7-6	TRBJ2-2	CASSLASTNTGELFF
TRBV7-9	TRBJ2-7	CASSLVDSAVNF
TRBV29-1	TRBJ1-2	CSVGPGGGQGDSGYTF
TRBV27	TRBJ2-3	CASSSPGRGPMGDTQYF
TRBV5-1	TRBJ1-2	CASSLLAGRPSGYTF
TRBV30	TRBJ1-4	CAWTRPGPPNEKLFF
TRBV28	TRBJ1-4	CASSPGAGTANEKLFF
TRBV27	TRBJ2-7	CASSSGRTGGHEQYF
TRBV4-2	TRBJ2-7	CASSQETAGGGYEQYF